This TCR beta chain appears in the sequencing data of a study of blood T cell repertoires in COVID-19. Study information: There were acute and convalescent COVID-19 samples, and they came from the United States, Italy and Spain.

Germline V CDR1 and CDR2: MNHEY, SVGAGI. J lost 1 base, V lost 5 bases, and 2 bases had no gene match. This CDR3 contains 13 residues. In the authors' workflow: Nucleated cell counts were estimated from reference gene primer amplification. The assay was immunoSEQ multiplex PCR, and TCRdb's table has in-frame clones only and misses some. For V, J and clone size, that table is used; D and trimming come from the DNA. The table has 200,000 to 300,000 clones, 70% to 90% seen once. The V gene is TRBV6-5, the J gene TRBJ2-7, with 7 bases aligning to TRBD1. The clonotype was recovered from a woman aged 50 to 65 with acute or convalescent COVID-19. Sequencing used peripheral blood. The CDR3 spells CASSPGQSYEQYF. CDR3 sequence (DNA): TGTGCCAGCAGTCCGGGACAGTCCTACGAGCAGTACTTC.